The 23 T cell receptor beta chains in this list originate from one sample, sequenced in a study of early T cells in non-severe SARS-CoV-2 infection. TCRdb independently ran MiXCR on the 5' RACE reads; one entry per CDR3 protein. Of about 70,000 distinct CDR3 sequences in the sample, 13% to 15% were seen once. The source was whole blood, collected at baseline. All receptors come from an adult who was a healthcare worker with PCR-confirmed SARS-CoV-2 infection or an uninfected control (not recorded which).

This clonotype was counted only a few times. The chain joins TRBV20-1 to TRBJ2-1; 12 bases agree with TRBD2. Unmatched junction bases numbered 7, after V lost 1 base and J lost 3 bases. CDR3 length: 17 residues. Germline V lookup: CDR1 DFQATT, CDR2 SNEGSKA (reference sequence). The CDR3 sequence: CSARATSGSNFYNEQFF. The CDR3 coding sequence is TGCAGTGCTAGAGCGACTAGCGGGAGCAACTTCTACAATGAGCAGTTCTTC.

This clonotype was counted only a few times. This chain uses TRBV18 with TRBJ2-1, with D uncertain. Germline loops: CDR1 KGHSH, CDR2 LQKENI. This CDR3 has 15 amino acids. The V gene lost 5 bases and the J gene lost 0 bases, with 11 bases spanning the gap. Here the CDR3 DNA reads TGTGCCAGCTCAACAGAAAAAGGCTCCTACAATGAGCAGTTCTTC. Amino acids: CASSTEKGSYNEQFF.

CDR3 nucleotide sequence: TGTGCCAGCAGTTTCTTCGGTGGGGCTAGGCCACGGTGGGAGCAGTTCTTC. Its protein product is CASSFFGGARPRWEQFF. The rearrangement uses TRBV28 and TRBJ2-1; tentative D call: TRBD1 (5 bases). Germline V gene data show CDR1 as MDHEN and CDR2 as SYDVKM. The germline V and J ends were trimmed by 3 bases and 10 bases, with 25 bases remaining between them. This CDR3 contains 17 residues.

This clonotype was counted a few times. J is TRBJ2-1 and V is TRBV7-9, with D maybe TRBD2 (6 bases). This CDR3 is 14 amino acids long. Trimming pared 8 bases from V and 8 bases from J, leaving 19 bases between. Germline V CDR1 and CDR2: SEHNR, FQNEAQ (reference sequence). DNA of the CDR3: TGTGCCAGCGGATCTAGCGTCGTTGGGGATGAGCAGTTCTTC. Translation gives CASGSSVVGDEQFF.

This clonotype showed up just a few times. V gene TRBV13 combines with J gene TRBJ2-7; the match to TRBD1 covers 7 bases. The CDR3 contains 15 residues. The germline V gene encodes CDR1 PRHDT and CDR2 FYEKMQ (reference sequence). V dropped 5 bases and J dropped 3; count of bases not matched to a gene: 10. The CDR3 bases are TGTGCCAGCAGCCCCCCGGACAGGATCGGCTACGAGCAGTACTTC. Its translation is CASSPPDRIGYEQYF.

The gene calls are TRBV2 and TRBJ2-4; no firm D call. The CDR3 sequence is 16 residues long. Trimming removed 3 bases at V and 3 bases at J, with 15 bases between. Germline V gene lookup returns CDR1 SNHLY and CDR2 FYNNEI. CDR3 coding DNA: TGTGCCAGCAGTGATTCCGGAGAAGGAGTCAAAAACATTCAGTACTTC. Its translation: CASSDSGEGVKNIQYF.

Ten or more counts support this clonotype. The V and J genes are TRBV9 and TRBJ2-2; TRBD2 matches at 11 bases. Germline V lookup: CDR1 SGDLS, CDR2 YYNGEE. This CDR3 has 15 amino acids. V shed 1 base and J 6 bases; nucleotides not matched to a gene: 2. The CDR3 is CASSVSTSGAGELFF. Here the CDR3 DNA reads TGTGCCAGCAGCGTATCGACTAGCGGGGCCGGGGAGCTGTTTTTT. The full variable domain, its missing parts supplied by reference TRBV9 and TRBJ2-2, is DSGVTQTPKHLITATGQRVTLRCSPRSGDLSVYWYQQSLDQGLQFLIQYYNGEERAKGNILERFSAQQFPDLHSELNLSSLELGDSALYFCASSVSTSGAGELFFGEGSRLTVL.

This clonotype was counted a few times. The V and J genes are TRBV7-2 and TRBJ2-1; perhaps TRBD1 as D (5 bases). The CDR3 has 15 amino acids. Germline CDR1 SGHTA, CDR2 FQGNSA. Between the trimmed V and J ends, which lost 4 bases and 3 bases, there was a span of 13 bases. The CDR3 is CASSWQRGGYNEQFF. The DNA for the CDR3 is TGTGCCAGCAGCTGGCAAAGGGGCGGCTACAATGAGCAGTTCTTC.

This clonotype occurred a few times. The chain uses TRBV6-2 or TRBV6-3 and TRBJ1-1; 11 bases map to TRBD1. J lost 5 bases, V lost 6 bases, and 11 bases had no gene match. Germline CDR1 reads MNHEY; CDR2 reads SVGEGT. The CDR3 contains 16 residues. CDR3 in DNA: TGTGCCAGCAGGACCGGACAGGGGGCCGGAGGAACTGAAGCTTTCTTT. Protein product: CASRTGQGAGGTEAFF.

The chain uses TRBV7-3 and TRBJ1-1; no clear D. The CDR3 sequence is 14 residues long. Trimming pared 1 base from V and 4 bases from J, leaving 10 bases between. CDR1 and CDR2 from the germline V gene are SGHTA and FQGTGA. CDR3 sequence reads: CASSLRASGTEAFF. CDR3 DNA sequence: TGTGCCAGCAGCTTAAGGGCGAGCGGCACTGAAGCTTTCTTT.

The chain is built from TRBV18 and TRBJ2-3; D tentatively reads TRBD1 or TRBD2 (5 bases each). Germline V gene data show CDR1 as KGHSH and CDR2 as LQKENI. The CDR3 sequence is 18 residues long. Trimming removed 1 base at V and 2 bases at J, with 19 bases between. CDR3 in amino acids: CASSPRYSGSYFTDTQYF. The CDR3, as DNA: TGTGCCAGCTCACCACGGTACTCAGGGAGCTATTTCACAGATACGCAGTATTTT.

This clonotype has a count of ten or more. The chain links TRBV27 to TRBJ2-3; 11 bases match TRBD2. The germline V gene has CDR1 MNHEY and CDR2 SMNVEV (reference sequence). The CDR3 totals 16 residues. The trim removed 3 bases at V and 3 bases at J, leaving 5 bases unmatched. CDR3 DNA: TGTGCCAGCAGTTTCCGACTAGCGGGACAAACAGATACGCAGTATTTT. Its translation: CASSFRLAGQTDTQYF.

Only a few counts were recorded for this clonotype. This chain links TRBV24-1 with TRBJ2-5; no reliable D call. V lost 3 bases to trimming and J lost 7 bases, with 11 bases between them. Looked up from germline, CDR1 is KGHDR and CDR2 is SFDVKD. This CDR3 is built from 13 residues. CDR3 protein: CATSDHSQWTQYF. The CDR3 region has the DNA TGTGCCACCAGTGATCACAGCCAATGGACCCAGTACTTC.

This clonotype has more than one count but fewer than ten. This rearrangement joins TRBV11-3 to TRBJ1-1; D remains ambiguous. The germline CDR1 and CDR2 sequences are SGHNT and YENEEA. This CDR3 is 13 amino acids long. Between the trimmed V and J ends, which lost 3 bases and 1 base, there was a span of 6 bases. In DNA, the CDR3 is TGTGCCAGCAGCTTCACAGAGAACACTGAAGCTTTCTTT. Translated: CASSFTENTEAFF.

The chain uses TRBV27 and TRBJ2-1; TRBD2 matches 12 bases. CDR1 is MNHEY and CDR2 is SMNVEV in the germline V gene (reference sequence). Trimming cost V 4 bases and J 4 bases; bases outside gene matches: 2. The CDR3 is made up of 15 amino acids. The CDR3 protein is CASSYGTSGYNEQFF. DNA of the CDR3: TGTGCCAGCAGTTACGGGACTAGCGGGTACAATGAGCAGTTCTTC.

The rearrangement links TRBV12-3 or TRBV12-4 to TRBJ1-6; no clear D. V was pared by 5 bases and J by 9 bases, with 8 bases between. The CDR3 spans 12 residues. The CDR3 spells CASSVAGSPLHF. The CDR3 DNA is TGTGCCAGCAGTGTCGCGGGTTCACCCCTCCACTTT.

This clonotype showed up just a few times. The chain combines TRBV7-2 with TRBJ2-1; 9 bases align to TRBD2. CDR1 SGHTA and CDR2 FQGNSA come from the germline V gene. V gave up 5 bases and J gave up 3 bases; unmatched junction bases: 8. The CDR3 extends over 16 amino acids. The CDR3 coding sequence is TGTGCCAGCAGCCTAGAGGTAGCGGGAGACTACAATGAGCAGTTCTTC. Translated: CASSLEVAGDYNEQFF. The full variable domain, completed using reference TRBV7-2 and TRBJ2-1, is GAGVSQSPSNKVTEKGKDVELRCDPISGHTALYWYRQSLGQGLEFLIYFQGNSAPDKSGLPSDRFSAERTGGSVSTLTIQRTQQEDSAVYLCASSLEVAGDYNEQFFGPGTRLTVL.

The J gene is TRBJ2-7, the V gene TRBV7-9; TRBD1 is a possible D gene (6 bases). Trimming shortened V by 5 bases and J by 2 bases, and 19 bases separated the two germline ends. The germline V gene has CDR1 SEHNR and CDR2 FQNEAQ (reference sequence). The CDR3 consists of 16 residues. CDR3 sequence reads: CASSKTQGRRAYEQYF. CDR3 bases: TGTGCCAGCAGCAAAACCCAGGGGCGCCGAGCCTACGAGCAGTACTTC.

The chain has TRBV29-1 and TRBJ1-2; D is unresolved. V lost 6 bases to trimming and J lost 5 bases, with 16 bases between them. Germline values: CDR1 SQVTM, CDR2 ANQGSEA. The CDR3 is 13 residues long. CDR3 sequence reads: CSVYGAGGYGYTF. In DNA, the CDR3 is TGCAGCGTATACGGAGCAGGAGGGTATGGCTACACCTTC.

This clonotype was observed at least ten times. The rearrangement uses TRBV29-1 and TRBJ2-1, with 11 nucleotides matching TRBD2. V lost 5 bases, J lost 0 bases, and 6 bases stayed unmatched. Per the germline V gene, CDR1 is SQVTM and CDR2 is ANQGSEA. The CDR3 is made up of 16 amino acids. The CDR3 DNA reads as TGCAGCGTTCTAACTAGCGGGAGTAGCTCCTACAATGAGCAGTTCTTC. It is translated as CSVLTSGSSSYNEQFF.

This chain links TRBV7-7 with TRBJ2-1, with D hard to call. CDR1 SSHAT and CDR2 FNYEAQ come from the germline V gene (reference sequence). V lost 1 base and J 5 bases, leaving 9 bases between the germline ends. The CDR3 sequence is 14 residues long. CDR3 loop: CASSLDLTHNEQFF. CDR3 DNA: TGTGCCAGCAGCTTAGACCTTACCCACAATGAGCAGTTCTTC.

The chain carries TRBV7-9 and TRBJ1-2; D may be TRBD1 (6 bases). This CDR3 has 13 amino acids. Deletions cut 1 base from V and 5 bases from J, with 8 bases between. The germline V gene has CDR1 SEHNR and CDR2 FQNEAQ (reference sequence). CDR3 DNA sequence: TGTGCCAGCAGCTTAGAACAGGGATATGGCTACACCTTC. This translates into CASSLEQGYGYTF. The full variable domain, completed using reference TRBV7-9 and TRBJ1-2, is DTGVSQNPRHKITKRGQNVTFRCDPISEHNRLYWYRQTLGQGPEFLTYFQNEAQLEKSRLLSDRFSAERPKGSFSTLEIQRTEQGDSAMYLCASSLEQGYGYTFGSGTRLTVV.

Here the CDR3 DNA reads TGCAGTGCTAGAAAGGGACTAGCGGGAGTTTGGGAGCAGTACTTC. It yields the protein CSARKGLAGVWEQYF. The J gene is TRBJ2-7, the V gene TRBV20-1; 14 positions agree with TRBD2. V shed 2 bases and J 7 bases; nucleotides not matched to a gene: 7. Germline V CDR1 and CDR2: DFQATT, SNEGSKA (reference sequence). The length of the CDR3 is 15 residues.